The 2 T cell receptor beta chains given below trace back to one sample, sequenced in a study of blood T cells in healthy people across ages. It was with a sample-barcoded 5' primer and a J-beta primer mix that a second PCR of roughly 7 to 12 cycles was run. Via MiXCR, TCRdb re-called the 5' RACE reads, giving one row per CDR3 protein. The table includes 1,800,000 or so distinct CDR3 sequences, more than 35% detected once. Sequencing was done on a sample of blood. The origin of the receptors is a human donor in good health.

A few counts support this clonotype. The chain uses TRBV29-1 and TRBJ1-2; D remains unclear. Trimming cost V 3 bases and J 4 bases, with 6 bases left between them. CDR3 length: 11 residues. Germline values: CDR1 SQVTM, CDR2 ANQGSEA. DNA for the CDR3: TGCAGCGTTGACTCGGTCTATGGCTACACCTTC. Translated: CSVDSVYGYTF. The variable domain in full, completed from reference TRBV29-1 and TRBJ1-2, reads SAVISQKPSRDICQRGTSLTIQCQVDSQVTMMFWYRQQPGQSLTLIATANQGSEATYESGFVIDKFPISRPNLTFSTLTVSNMSPEDSSIYLCSVDSVYGYTFGSGTRLTVV.

This clonotype occurred a few times. The V call is TRBV7-9, the J call TRBJ2-6; TRBD1 agrees at 8 bases. Trimming at V came to 7 bases and at J to 0 bases, leaving 8 bases not matched to a gene. Germline CDR1 and CDR2: SEHNR and FQNEAQ (reference sequence). The CDR3 is made up of 17 amino acids. The CDR3 coding sequence is TGTGCCAGCACATCGGCAGGGGGCAGCTCTGGGGCCAACGTCCTGACTTTC. This translates into CASTSAGGSSGANVLTF.